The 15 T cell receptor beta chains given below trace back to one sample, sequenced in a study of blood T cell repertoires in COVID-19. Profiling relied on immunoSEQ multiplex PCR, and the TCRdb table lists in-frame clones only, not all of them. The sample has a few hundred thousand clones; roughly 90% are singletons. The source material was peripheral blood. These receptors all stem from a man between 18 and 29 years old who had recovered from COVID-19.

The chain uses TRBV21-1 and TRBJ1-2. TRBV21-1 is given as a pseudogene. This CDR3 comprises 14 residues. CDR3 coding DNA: TGTGCCAGCAGCAAAGGGGGAGGGCAGGGAAGTTTCACCTTC. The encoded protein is CASSKGGGQGSFTF.

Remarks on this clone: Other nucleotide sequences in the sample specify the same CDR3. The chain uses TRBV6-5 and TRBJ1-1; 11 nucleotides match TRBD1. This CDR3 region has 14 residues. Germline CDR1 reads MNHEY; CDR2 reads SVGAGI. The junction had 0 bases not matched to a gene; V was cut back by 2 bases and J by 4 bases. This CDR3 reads CASSYGTGGTEAFF. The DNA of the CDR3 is TGTGCCAGCAGTTACGGGACAGGGGGCACTGAAGCTTTCTTT.

DNA of the CDR3: TGTGCCAGCAGCTTGGGAGCAGGGTCCCTGGATCAGCCCCAGCATTTT. Protein sequence: CASSLGAGSLDQPQHF. J is TRBJ1-5 and V is TRBV5-6; tentative D call: TRBD1 (5 bases). The CDR3 is 16 amino acids. V shed 0 bases and J shed 5 bases, with 15 bases lying between them. Germline V gene sequence: CDR1 SGHDT, CDR2 YYEEEE.

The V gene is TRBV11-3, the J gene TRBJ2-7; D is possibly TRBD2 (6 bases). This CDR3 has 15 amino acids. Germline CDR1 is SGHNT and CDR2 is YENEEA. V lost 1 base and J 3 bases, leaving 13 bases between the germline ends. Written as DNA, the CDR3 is TGTGCCAGCAGCTTAGGACGCGGGACCAACTACGAGCAGTACTTC. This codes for CASSLGRGTNYEQYF. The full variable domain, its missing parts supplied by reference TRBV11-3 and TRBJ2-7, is EAGVVQSPRYKIIEKKQPVAFWCNPISGHNTLYWYLQNLGQGPELLIRYENEEAVDDSQLPKDRFSAERLKGVDSTLKIQPAELGDSAVYLCASSLGRGTNYEQYFGPGTRLTVT.

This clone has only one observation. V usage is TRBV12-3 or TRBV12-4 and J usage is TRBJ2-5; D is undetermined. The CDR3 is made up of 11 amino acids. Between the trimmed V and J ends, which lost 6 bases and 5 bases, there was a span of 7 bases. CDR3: CASSRAETQYF. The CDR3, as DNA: TGTGCCAGCAGCCGCGCGGAGACCCAGTACTTC.

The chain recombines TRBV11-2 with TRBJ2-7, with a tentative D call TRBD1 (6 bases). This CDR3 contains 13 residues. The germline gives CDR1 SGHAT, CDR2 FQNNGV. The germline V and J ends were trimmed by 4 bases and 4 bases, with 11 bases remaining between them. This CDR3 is CASSSGQLYEQYF. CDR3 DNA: TGTGCCAGCAGCTCCGGACAGTTATACGAGCAGTACTTC.

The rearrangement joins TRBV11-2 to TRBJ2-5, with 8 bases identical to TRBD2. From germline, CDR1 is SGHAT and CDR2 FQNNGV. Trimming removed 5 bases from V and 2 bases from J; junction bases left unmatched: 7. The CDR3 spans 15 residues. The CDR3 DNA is TGTGCCAGCAGCCCCAGTAGCGGGGAACAAGAGACCCAGTACTTC. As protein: CASSPSSGEQETQYF.

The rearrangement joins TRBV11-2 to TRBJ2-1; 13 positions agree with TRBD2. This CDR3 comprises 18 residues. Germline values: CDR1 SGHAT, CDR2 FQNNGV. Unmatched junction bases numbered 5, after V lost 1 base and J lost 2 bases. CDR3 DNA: TGTGCCAGCAGCTTAGTGGGAGGGACTAGCGGGGCCTACAATGAGCAGTTCTTC. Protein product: CASSLVGGTSGAYNEQFF.

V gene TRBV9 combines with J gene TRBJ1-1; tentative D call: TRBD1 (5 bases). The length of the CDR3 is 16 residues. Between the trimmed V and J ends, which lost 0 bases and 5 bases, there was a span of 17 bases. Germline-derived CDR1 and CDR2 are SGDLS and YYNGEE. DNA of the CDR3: TGTGCCAGCAGCGTAGTGGGGGGACCCATGGGGACTGAAGCTTTCTTT. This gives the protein CASSVVGGPMGTEAFF.

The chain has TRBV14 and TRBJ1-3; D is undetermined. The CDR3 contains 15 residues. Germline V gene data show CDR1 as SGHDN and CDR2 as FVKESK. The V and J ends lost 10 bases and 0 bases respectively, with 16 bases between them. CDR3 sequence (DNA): TGTGCCACCTCGGAGGATCAGAACTCTGGAAACACCATATATTTT. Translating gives CATSEDQNSGNTIYF.

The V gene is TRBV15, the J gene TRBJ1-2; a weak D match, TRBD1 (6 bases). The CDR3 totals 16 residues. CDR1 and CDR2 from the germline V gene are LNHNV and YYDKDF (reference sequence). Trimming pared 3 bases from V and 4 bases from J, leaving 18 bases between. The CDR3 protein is CATSRAGRTTGYGYTF. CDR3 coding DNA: TGTGCCACCAGCAGGGCTGGCAGGACGACAGGCTATGGCTACACCTTC.

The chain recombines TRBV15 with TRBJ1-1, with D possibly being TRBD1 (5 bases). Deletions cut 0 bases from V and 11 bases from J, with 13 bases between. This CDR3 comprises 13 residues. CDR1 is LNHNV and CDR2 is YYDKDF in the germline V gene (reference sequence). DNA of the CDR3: TGTGCCACCAGCAGAGACCCGGGGGGGGGTGCTTTCTTT. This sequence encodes CATSRDPGGGAFF. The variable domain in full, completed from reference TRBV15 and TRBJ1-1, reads DAMVIQNPRYQVTQFGKPVTLSCSQTLNHNVMYWYQQKSSQAPKLLFHYYDKDFNNEADTPDNFQSRRPNTSFCFLDIRSPGLGDTAMYLCATSRDPGGGAFFGQGTRLTVV.

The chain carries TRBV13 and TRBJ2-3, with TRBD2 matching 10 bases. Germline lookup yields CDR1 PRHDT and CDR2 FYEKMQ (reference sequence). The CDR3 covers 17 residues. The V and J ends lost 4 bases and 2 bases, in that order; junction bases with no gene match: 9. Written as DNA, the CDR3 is TGTGCCAGCAGCTCCCGGACTAGCGGATCTAACACAGATACGCAGTATTTT. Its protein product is CASSSRTSGSNTDTQYF.

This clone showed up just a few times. CDR3: CASSSDRTNTGELFF. The CDR3 DNA reads as TGCGCCAGCAGCTCGGACAGGACGAACACCGGGGAGCTGTTTTTT. The chain is built from TRBV5-1 and TRBJ2-2, with 7 bases matching TRBD1. This CDR3 comprises 15 residues. Germline-derived CDR1 and CDR2 are SGHRS and YFSETQ. V dropped 3 bases and J dropped 0; count of bases not matched to a gene: 2.

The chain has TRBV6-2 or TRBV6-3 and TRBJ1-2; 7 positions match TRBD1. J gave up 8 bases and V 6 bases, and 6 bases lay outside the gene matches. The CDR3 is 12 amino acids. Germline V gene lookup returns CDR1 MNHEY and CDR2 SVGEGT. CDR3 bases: TGTGCCAGCAGCCCAGGGGGTAAAGGCTACACCTTC. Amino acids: CASSPGGKGYTF.